This section outlines one T cell receptor (beta chain) sequence together with its context. What it binds is unknown. This record comes from a study of shared clonotypes between healthy human individuals. Study-wide results and limits: Compared with memory subsets, naive subsets generally had larger estimated richness.

This CDR3 is built from 13 residues. V was trimmed by 4 bases and J by 7 bases, leaving 12 bases between them. Germline CDR1 is SGHTS and CDR2 is YDEGEE. Data came from immunoSEQ multiplex PCR; TCRdb stores just in-frame clones and leaves some out. Here the sample spans roughly 1,100,000 clones, about three quarters being singletons. The V gene is TRBV5-8, the J gene TRBJ2-1; D unclear. This clonotype was obtained from a man between 18 and 29 years old in good health. The specimen was memory CD4+ T cells sorted from blood. Indicated subset: CD45RA-negative fraction. CDR3 coding DNA: TGTGCCAGCAGCCCCCTGGAACTAAATGAGCAGTTCTTC. As protein: CASSPLELNEQFF.